One T cell receptor beta chain is described in this entry. Distinct nucleotide sequences in the sample also encode this CDR3. Sequenced by immunoSEQ multiplex PCR; TCRdb stores in-frame clones only, minus some. The data contain roughly 260,000 clones, approximately 86% of them singletons. Participants were aged roughly 18 to 90 years, lived in around 25 US areas, and enrolled virtually. Recovery meant two consecutive negative NP/OP PCR tests, professional clearance, or resolved symptoms. The entry originates in a study of blood T cell repertoires in COVID-19. Overall study: The analysed material was cDNA or gDNA that came from T cells, B-cell-depleted T cells, or PBMCs.

The V end was cut by 0 bases, the J end by 4 bases, with 9 bases between. CDR3 length: 13 amino acids. Per germline, CDR1 GTSNPN and CDR2 SVGIG (reference sequence). J is TRBJ1-2 and V is TRBV30; a weak D match, TRBD1 (5 bases). Sequenced input: PBMCs or T cells enriched from blood (not recorded which). The clonotype comes from a young woman who had recovered from COVID-19. In nucleotides, the CDR3 is TGTGCCTGGAGTGTAATCAGGGCCTATGGCTACACCTTC. This codes for CAWSVIRAYGYTF.